The next 26 T cell receptor beta chains were all read from a single sample in a study of T cells in Graves' hyperthyroidism and ophthalmopathy. Regions amplified from RNA transcripts were the TCR beta CDR3 regions. HTBI primers drove first-round RT-PCR of the TCR CDR3. TCRdb used MiXCR to reprocess the multiplex PCR reads, holding one entry per CDR3 protein. The sample includes some 140,000 distinct CDR3 sequences, over 20% of them seen just once. The specimen was blood. These receptors originate from a woman between 50 and 59 years old with Graves' hyperthyroidism that later progressed to Graves' ophthalmopathy.

The chain has TRBV5-1 and TRBJ1-1; weak D call: TRBD1 (5 bases). V lost 4 bases, J lost 0 bases, and 10 bases lay in between. This CDR3 has 14 amino acids. From germline, CDR1 is SGHRS and CDR2 YFSETQ. The CDR3 nucleotides read TGCGCCAGCAGCCCGTCGACAGTGAACACTGAAGCTTTCTTT. Protein product: CASSPSTVNTEAFF.

This clonotype was picked up many times. V usage is TRBV6-1 and J usage is TRBJ2-3; a weak D match, TRBD1 (6 bases). Per germline, CDR1 MNHNS and CDR2 SASEGT. The ends were cut back, 5 bases at V and 1 base at J, with 13 bases in the middle. The CDR3 is 15 amino acids. The CDR3 is CASSYLGAGTDTQYF. The CDR3, as DNA: TGTGCCAGCAGTTATCTGGGGGCGGGCACAGATACGCAGTATTTT.

This clonotype was observed at least ten times. The chain combines TRBV3-1 with TRBJ1-2; TRBD1 matches 12 bases. The CDR3 is 15 amino acids. Germline CDR1 and CDR2: LGHDT and YNNKEL (reference sequence). Trimming cost V 4 bases and J 6 bases; bases outside gene matches: 6. CDR3 DNA sequence: TGTGCCAGCAGCCCGGGACAGGGGGCTTGGAATGGCTACACCTTC. Amino acid sequence: CASSPGQGAWNGYTF.

This clonotype occurred many times. The gene calls are TRBV2 and TRBJ1-6, with 9 nucleotides matching TRBD1. The germline gives CDR1 SNHLY, CDR2 FYNNEI. V lost 5 bases, J lost 10 bases, and 6 bases stayed unmatched. The CDR3 spans 14 residues. The CDR3 is CASSTGQGLSPLHF. The CDR3 DNA sequence: TGTGCCAGCAGTACAGGACAGGGGTTGTCACCCCTCCACTTT.

This clonotype was recorded only once. The CDR3 spells CASSYSGEGNQPQHF. DNA of the CDR3: TGTGCCAGCAGTTACTCGGGGGAAGGCAATCAGCCCCAGCATTTT. The genes are TRBV6-5 and TRBJ1-5; D possibly corresponds to TRBD1 (5 bases). This CDR3 region has 15 residues. Trimming stripped 0 bases from V and 2 bases from J, with 8 bases between. Germline V CDR1 and CDR2: MNHEY, SVGAGI.

This clonotype has ten or more counts. The chain recombines TRBV28 with TRBJ1-6, with 8 bases matching TRBD1. Germline loops: CDR1 MDHEN, CDR2 SYDVKM. Trimming cost V 6 bases and J 8 bases; bases outside gene matches: 6. The CDR3 covers 14 residues. This CDR3 is CASSPGTGYSPLHF. CDR3 bases: TGTGCCAGCAGCCCCGGGACAGGCTATTCACCCCTCCACTTT.

This clonotype was seen ten or more times. This chain joins TRBV3-1 and TRBJ2-2; weak D call: TRBD1 (5 bases). The germline gives CDR1 LGHDT, CDR2 YNNKEL (reference sequence). CDR3 length equals 14 residues. Between the trimmed V and J ends, which lost 4 bases and 2 bases, there was a span of 8 bases. CDR3 protein: CASSRQPNTGELFF. The CDR3 nucleotides read TGTGCCAGCAGCCGACAGCCAAACACCGGGGAGCTGTTTTTT.

The sample holds many counts of this clonotype. This chain connects TRBV12-3 or TRBV12-4 to TRBJ1-4, with 7 nucleotides matching TRBD1. The J segment lost 4 bases and the V segment lost 2 bases, leaving 1 base of the junction unmatched. The CDR3 has 14 residues. CDR3 loop: CASSLRGRNEKLFF. CDR3 bases: TGTGCCAGCAGTTTAAGGGGGCGTAATGAAAAACTGTTTTTT.

This clonotype was seen repeatedly, ten times or more. This CDR3 reads CASRPQGRETQYF. The DNA of the CDR3 is TGTGCCAGCAGGCCCCAGGGCAGGGAGACCCAGTACTTC. The V gene is TRBV11-2, the J gene TRBJ2-5; maybe TRBD1 (5 bases). The V end lost 6 bases, the J end lost 5 bases, and 13 bases lay between the germline ends. This CDR3 comprises 13 residues. Germline V CDR1 and CDR2: SGHAT, FQNNGV.

Comment on this clonotype: A clone one base away is much larger, so this may be a read error. The J gene is TRBJ2-7, the V gene TRBV2; D possibly corresponds to TRBD1 (6 bases). This CDR3 spans 13 amino acids. The germline V gene encodes CDR1 SNHLY and CDR2 FYNNEI. The CDR3 DNA sequence: TGTGTCAGCAGTGAAGATTGGACAGACGAGCAGTACTTC. Its translation: CVSSEDWTDEQYF.

With regard to this clonotype: This clone may be a read error of a much larger clone one base away. The rearrangement uses TRBV30 and TRBJ2-2; possibly TRBD1 for D (6 bases). Per the germline V gene, CDR1 is GTSNPN and CDR2 is SVGIG (reference sequence). This CDR3 has 15 residues. Trimming removed 4 bases from V and 7 bases from J, with 19 bases in between. The CDR3 DNA reads TGTGCCTGGAATGTTCGGCAGGGGTTGATCGGGGAGCTGTTTTTT. Encoded protein: CAWNVRQGLIGELFF.

Of note for this clonotype: A much larger clonotype is one base distant, so this may be a read error. The chain combines TRBV20-1 with TRBJ2-7, with a possible D match to TRBD2 (5 bases). Germline CDR1 DFQATT, CDR2 SNEGSKA (reference sequence). CDR3 length: 15 amino acids. In nucleotides, the CDR3 is TGCAGTGCTAGAGATCAGAGCGGATACTCCCACGAGCAGTACTTC. Its protein is CSARDQSGYSHEQYF.

This clonotype was recorded many times. The chain couples TRBV6-2 or TRBV6-3 to TRBJ1-5; D gene ambiguous. This CDR3 contains 14 residues. The germline V and J ends were trimmed by 0 bases and 0 bases, with 3 bases remaining between them. From germline, CDR1 is MNHEY and CDR2 SVGEGT. CDR3 in DNA: TGTGCCAGCAGTTACTCGACTAGCAATCAGCCCCAGCATTTT. Translated: CASSYSTSNQPQHF.

This clonotype was counted at least ten times. The genes are TRBV7-9 and TRBJ2-6; tentative D call: TRBD2 (6 bases). Germline V gives CDR1 SEHNR, CDR2 FQNEAQ (reference sequence). The V and J ends lost 5 bases and 0 bases respectively, with 11 bases between them. CDR3 length: 16 amino acids. Here the CDR3 DNA reads TGTGCCAGCAGCGGCCGGGGGAACTCTGGGGCCAACGTCCTGACTTTC. It translates to CASSGRGNSGANVLTF.

The chain joins TRBV6-1 to TRBJ2-7; a weak D match, TRBD1 (7 bases). The CDR3 extends over 15 amino acids. The V end lost 7 bases, the J end lost 1 base, and 17 bases lay between the germline ends. The germline V gene has CDR1 MNHNS and CDR2 SASEGT. The DNA for the CDR3 is TGTGCCAGCACAAGGGAGGCCAGGGGGTCCTACGAGCAGTACTTC. This gives the protein CASTREARGSYEQYF.

In its sample, this clonotype was seen many times. The V and J genes are TRBV28 and TRBJ1-6, with 10 bases fitting TRBD1. Germline CDR1 is MDHEN and CDR2 is SYDVKM. The CDR3 length is 16 residues. Losses at the gene ends were 5 bases for V and 7 bases for J; bases not matched to a gene: 8. In nucleotides, the CDR3 is TGTGCCAGCAGTCGGGACAGGGGCGTATGGAATTCACCCCTCCACTTT. Translating gives CASSRDRGVWNSPLHF.

In this sample, this clonotype turned up many times. V gene TRBV18 combines with J gene TRBJ2-7, with D maybe TRBD2 (5 bases). CDR1 is KGHSH, CDR2 LQKENI, per germline. V was cut by 0 bases and J by 2 bases, with 14 bases left in between. The CDR3 is 16 residues long. The CDR3 protein is CASSPPSRLRTYEQYF. DNA for the CDR3: TGTGCCAGCTCACCACCCAGTCGACTAAGAACCTACGAGCAGTACTTC.

The chain combines TRBV7-9 with TRBJ2-7; TRBD2 matches 13 bases. Losses at the gene ends were 5 bases for V and 3 bases for J; bases not matched to a gene: 10. Germline CDR1 SEHNR, CDR2 FQNEAQ (reference sequence). There are 17 residues in the CDR3. The CDR3 coding sequence is TGTGCCAGCAGCCAAGGGACTAGCGGGAATCGGGACTACGAGCAGTACTTC. As protein: CASSQGTSGNRDYEQYF.

This clonotype was seen many times. DNA for the CDR3: TGTGCCAGCAGTGAACGTCCGAACACTGAAGCTTTCTTT. Residues: CASSERPNTEAFF. This chain joins TRBV6-1 and TRBJ1-1, with D unresolved. This CDR3 has 13 amino acids. Trimming took off 2 bases at V and 1 base at J, with 5 bases between the two ends. Germline values: CDR1 MNHNS, CDR2 SASEGT.

This clonotype was seen at least ten times. The rearrangement uses TRBV20-1 and TRBJ2-3; TRBD2 agrees at 9 bases. Germline V lookup: CDR1 DFQATT, CDR2 SNEGSKA (reference sequence). The CDR3 contains 14 residues. The V and J ends lost 6 bases and 2 bases, in that order; junction bases with no gene match: 6. In DNA form, the CDR3 reads TGCAGTGCCCGGACTAGCGTAAACACAGATACGCAGTATTTT. This gives the protein CSARTSVNTDTQYF.

This clonotype came up once. The chain carries TRBV20-1 and TRBJ2-3, with D perhaps matching TRBD2 (5 bases). From germline, CDR1 is DFQATT and CDR2 SNEGSKA (reference sequence). Deletions cut 4 bases from V and 4 bases from J, with 9 bases between. CDR3 length: 12 amino acids. The CDR3 DNA reads TGCAGTGCTAAGCAGGACTCAGATACGCAGTATTTT. It yields the protein CSAKQDSDTQYF.

The sample holds many counts of this clonotype. The V call is TRBV29-1, the J call TRBJ2-1; possible D gene TRBD2, 7 bases. V lost 7 bases and J 0 bases, leaving 13 bases between the germline ends. Germline CDR1 SQVTM, CDR2 ANQGSEA. The CDR3 is 14 amino acids. The CDR3 DNA reads TGCAGCGGATCAAGGGGGGGCTCCTACAATGAGCAGTTCTTC. Its translation is CSGSRGGSYNEQFF.

This clonotype was observed many times. The chain has TRBV20-1 and TRBJ2-5; 9 bases align to TRBD2. V was clipped by 0 bases and J by 2 bases; unmatched bases: 4. CDR3 length: 15 amino acids. Germline V gene data show CDR1 as DFQATT and CDR2 as SNEGSKA (reference sequence). CDR3 bases: TGCAGTGCTAGAGATCTAGCGGGATTTCAAGAGACCCAGTACTTC. Translating gives CSARDLAGFQETQYF.

This clonotype was observed a few times. The chain has TRBV28 and TRBJ2-1; 9 bases are shared with TRBD1. V lost 6 bases to trimming and J lost 8 bases; unmatched junction nucleotides: 8. Germline V gene sequence: CDR1 MDHEN, CDR2 SYDVKM. This CDR3 is built from 14 residues. The CDR3 region has the DNA TGTGCCAGCAGAACAGGGGGCACCCACCATGAGCAGTTCTTC. Amino acid sequence: CASRTGGTHHEQFF.

This clonotype was picked up many times. V and J are TRBV5-1 and TRBJ1-2, with 7 bases matching TRBD1. V shed 4 bases, J shed 0 bases, and the junction held 6 bases outside the gene matches. Germline CDR1 is SGHRS and CDR2 is YFSETQ. This CDR3 is 15 amino acids long. CDR3 DNA: TGCGCCAGCAGCGGATCCGGGACAGCTAACTATGGCTACACCTTC. It encodes CASSGSGTANYGYTF. Filled out from reference TRBV5-1 and TRBJ1-2, the complete variable domain reads KAGVTQTPRYLIKTRGQQVTLSCSPISGHRSVSWYQQTPGQGLQFLFEYFSETQRNKGNFPGRFSGRQFSNSRSEMNVSTLELGDSALYLCASSGSGTANYGYTFGSGTRLTVV.

This clonotype was detected a few times. The CDR3 DNA reads TGCAGTGCTAGCCTAGAGAACTATGGCTACACCTTC. Translated, it gives CSASLENYGYTF. J is TRBJ1-2 and V is TRBV20-1, with D unresolved. From germline, CDR1 is DFQATT and CDR2 SNEGSKA (reference sequence). The germline V and J ends were trimmed by 3 bases and 2 bases, with 7 bases remaining between them. The CDR3 is 12 residues long.